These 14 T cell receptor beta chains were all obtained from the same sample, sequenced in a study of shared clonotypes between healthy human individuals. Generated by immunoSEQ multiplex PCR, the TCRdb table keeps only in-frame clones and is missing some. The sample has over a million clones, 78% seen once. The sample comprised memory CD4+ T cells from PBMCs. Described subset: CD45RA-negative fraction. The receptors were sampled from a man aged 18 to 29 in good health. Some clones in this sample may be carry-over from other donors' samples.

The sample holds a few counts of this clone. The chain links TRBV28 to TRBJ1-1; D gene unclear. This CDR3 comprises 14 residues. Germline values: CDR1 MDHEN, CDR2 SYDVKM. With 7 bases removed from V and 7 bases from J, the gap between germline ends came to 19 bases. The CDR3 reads CASKLLTGVGEAFF. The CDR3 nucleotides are TGTGCCAGCAAACTCCTAACCGGGGTGGGTGAAGCTTTCTTT.

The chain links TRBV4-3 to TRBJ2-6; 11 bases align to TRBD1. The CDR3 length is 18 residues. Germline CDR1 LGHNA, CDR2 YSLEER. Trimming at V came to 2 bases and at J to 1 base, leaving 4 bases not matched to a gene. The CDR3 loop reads CASSQRGQGVSGANVLTF. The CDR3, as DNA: TGCGCCAGCAGCCAACGGGGACAGGGGGTGTCTGGGGCCAACGTCCTGACTTTC.

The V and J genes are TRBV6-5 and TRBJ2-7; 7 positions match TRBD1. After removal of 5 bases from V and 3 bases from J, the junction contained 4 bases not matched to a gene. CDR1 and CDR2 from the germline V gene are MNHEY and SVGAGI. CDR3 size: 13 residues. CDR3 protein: CASSGQAGYEQYF. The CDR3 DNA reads TGTGCCAGCAGTGGACAGGCAGGCTACGAGCAGTACTTC.

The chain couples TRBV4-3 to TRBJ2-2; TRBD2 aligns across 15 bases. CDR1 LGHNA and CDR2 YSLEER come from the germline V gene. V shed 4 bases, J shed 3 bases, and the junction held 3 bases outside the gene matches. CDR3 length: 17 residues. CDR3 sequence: CASSPGLAGGDTGELFF. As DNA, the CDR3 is TGCGCCAGCAGCCCGGGACTAGCGGGAGGTGACACCGGGGAGCTGTTTTTT.

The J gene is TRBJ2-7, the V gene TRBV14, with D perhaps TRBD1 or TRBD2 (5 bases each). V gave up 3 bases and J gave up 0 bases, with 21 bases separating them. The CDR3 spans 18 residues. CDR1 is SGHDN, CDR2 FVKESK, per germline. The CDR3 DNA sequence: TGTGCCAGCAGCCAGTGGCAGGGTCGGGGTAAAAGCTCCTACGAGCAGTACTTC. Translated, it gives CASSQWQGRGKSSYEQYF.

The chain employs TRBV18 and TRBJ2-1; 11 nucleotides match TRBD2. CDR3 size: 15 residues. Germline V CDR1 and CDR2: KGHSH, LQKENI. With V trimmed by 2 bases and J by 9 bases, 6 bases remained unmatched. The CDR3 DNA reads TGTGCCAGCTCACCAATGGTAGCGGGGGGGAGTGAGCAGTTCTTC. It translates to CASSPMVAGGSEQFF.

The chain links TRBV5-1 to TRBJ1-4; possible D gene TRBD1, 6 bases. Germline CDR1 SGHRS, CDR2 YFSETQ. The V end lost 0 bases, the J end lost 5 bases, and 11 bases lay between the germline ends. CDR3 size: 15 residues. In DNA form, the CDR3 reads TGCGCCAGCAGCTTGGGGGCCGGGGGCAATGAAAAACTGTTTTTT. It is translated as CASSLGAGGNEKLFF.

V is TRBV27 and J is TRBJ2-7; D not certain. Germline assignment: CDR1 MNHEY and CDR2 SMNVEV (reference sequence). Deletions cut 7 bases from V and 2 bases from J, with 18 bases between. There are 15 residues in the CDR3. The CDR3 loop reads CASMTLSSPTYEQYF. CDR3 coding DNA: TGTGCCAGCATGACACTTTCCAGCCCCACCTACGAGCAGTACTTC.

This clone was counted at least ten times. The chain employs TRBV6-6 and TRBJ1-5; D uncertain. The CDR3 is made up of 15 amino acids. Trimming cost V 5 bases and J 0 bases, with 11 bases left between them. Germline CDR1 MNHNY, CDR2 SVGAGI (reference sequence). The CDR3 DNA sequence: TGTGCCAGCAGTCCGGACGGGAATAGCAATCAGCCCCAGCATTTT. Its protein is CASSPDGNSNQPQHF.

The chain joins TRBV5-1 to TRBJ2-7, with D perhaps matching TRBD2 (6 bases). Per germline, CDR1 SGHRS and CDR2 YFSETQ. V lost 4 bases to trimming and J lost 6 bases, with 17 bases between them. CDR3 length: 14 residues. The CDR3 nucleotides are TGCGCCAGCAGCACCCCCTCGGGAGCTGGCGAGCAGTACTTC. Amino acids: CASSTPSGAGEQYF.

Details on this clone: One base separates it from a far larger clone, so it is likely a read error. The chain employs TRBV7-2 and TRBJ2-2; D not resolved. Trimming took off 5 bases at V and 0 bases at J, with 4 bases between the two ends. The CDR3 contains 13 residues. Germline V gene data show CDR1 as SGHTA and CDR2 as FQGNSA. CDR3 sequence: CASSPANTGELFF. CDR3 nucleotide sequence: TGTGCCAGCAGCCCCGCGAACACCGGGGAGCTGTTTTTT.

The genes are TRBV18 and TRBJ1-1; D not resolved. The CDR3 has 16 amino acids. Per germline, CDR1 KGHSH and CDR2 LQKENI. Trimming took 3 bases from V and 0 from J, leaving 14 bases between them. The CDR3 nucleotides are TGTGCCAGCTCACCGAACCTCCCTCGCATGAACACTGAAGCTTTCTTT. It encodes CASSPNLPRMNTEAFF.

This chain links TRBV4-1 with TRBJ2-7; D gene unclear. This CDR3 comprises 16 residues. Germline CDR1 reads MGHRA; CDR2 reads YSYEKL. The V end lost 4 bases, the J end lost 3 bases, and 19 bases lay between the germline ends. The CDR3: CASSPAFQDERYEQYF. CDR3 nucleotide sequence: TGCGCCAGCAGCCCAGCCTTTCAGGACGAGCGCTACGAGCAGTACTTC.

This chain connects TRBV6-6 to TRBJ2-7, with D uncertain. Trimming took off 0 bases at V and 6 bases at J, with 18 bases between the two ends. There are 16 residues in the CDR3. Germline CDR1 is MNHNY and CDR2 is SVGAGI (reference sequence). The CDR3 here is CASSYSPPTGYPEQYF. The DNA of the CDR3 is TGTGCCAGCAGTTACTCTCCCCCCACGGGCTACCCCGAGCAGTACTTC.